The 15 T cell receptor beta chains below come from one sample, sequenced in a study of T-cell reconstitution after alpha-beta-depleted transplantation in children. The authors prepared the TCRbeta library with unique molecular identifiers. Each CDR3 protein is one row after TCRdb ran MiXCR on the PCR reads. The sample gives hundreds of thousands of distinct CDR3 sequences, around 20% of which show up once; 3.3% is in the top ten. Sequencing used PBMCs from the stem cell graft donor, obtained from the stem cell graft. These TCRs come from a human donor who donated a stem cell graft to a child with acute lymphoblastic leukemia.

This clonotype was counted between two and nine times. This chain links TRBV10-3 with TRBJ2-3, with 8 bases lining up with TRBD2. V lost 3 bases to trimming and J lost 1 base; unmatched junction nucleotides: 3. Germline CDR1 ENHRY, CDR2 SYGVKD. The CDR3 extends over 15 amino acids. DNA for the CDR3: TGTGCCATCAGTGACCAAGCGGGAGGCACAGATACGCAGTATTTT. Protein: CAISDQAGGTDTQYF.

This clonotype was seen only a few times. J is TRBJ1-5 and V is TRBV12-3 or TRBV12-4; TRBD1 matches 7 bases. J was trimmed by 3 bases and V by 8 bases; bases with no gene match: 4. CDR3 length: 13 residues. Here the CDR3 DNA reads TGTGCCAGCCGGGACAGTTCCAATCAGCCCCAGCATTTT. Encoded protein: CASRDSSNQPQHF.

The J gene is TRBJ2-1, the V gene TRBV30; the match to TRBD1 covers 7 bases. The trim removed 2 bases at V and 2 bases at J, leaving 6 bases unmatched. This CDR3 spans 15 amino acids. Looked up from germline, CDR1 is GTSNPN and CDR2 is SVGIG (reference sequence). The CDR3 DNA is TGTGCCTGGAGTTGCTACAGGGGTCCCTACAATGAGCAGTTCTTC. Its protein product is CAWSCYRGPYNEQFF. Based on the CDR3 plus reference TRBV30 and TRBJ2-1, the full variable domain is SQTIHQWPATLVQPVGSPLSLECTVEGTSNPNLYWYRQAAGRGLQLLFYSVGIGQISSEVPQNLSASRPQDRQFILSSKKLLLSDSGFYLCAWSCYRGPYNEQFFGPGTRLTVL.

This clonotype was counted between two and nine times. The V gene is TRBV5-1, the J gene TRBJ1-1, with TRBD1 as a possible D gene (6 bases). V gave up 0 bases and J gave up 6 bases, with 12 bases separating them. Germline V CDR1 and CDR2: SGHRS, YFSETQ. The CDR3 consists of 14 residues. CDR3 sequence (DNA): TGCGCCAGCAGCTTGGGACTGGGGGCGGCTGAAGCTTTCTTT. Residues: CASSLGLGAAEAFF. Filled out from reference TRBV5-1 and TRBJ1-1, the complete variable domain reads KAGVTQTPRYLIKTRGQQVTLSCSPISGHRSVSWYQQTPGQGLQFLFEYFSETQRNKGNFPGRFSGRQFSNSRSEMNVSTLELGDSALYLCASSLGLGAAEAFFGQGTRLTVV.

The J gene is TRBJ2-1, the V gene TRBV28, with 9 bases matching TRBD1. Trimming took 2 bases from V and 8 from J; bases not matched to a gene: 10. The germline CDR1 and CDR2 sequences are MDHEN and SYDVKM. The CDR3 is 16 residues long. CDR3 in amino acids: CASSLPGQGTFYEQFF. The CDR3 nucleotides are TGTGCCAGCAGTTTACCCGGACAGGGGACCTTCTATGAGCAGTTCTTC.

The gene calls are TRBV6-6 and TRBJ2-1; a weak D match, TRBD1 (6 bases). V lost 4 bases and J lost 6, with 10 bases in between. The CDR3 totals 13 residues. Germline V gives CDR1 MNHNY, CDR2 SVGAGI (reference sequence). The CDR3 DNA is TGTGCCAGCAGTTCTCCAGGGGTCAATGAGCAGTTCTTC. This sequence encodes CASSSPGVNEQFF.

The V gene is TRBV20-1, the J gene TRBJ1-1; 8 bases line up with TRBD1. Germline assignment: CDR1 DFQATT and CDR2 SNEGSKA (reference sequence). The J segment lost 6 bases and the V segment lost 0 bases, leaving 21 bases of the junction unmatched. There are 19 residues in the CDR3. CDR3 coding DNA: TGCAGTGCTAGAGATTGGCGCGAGGGCAGGGGGCAGGGAAAGGCTGAAGCTTTCTTT. Translation: CSARDWREGRGQGKAEAFF.

This clonotype was seen more than once but under ten times. CDR3 sequence (DNA): TGTGCCAGCAGCAAAGCGCCTACTGAGACGGGACGGAGACACTCTGGAAACACCATATATTTT. Its protein product is CASSKAPTETGRRHSGNTIYF. This rearrangement joins TRBV21-1 to TRBJ1-3; the D call in the table, TRBD1, was not verified against the DNA. TRBV21-1 is classified as a pseudogene. This CDR3 has 21 amino acids.

This clonotype has only a few counts. V and J are TRBV12-3 or TRBV12-4 and TRBJ2-1, with 9 nucleotides matching TRBD2. This CDR3 contains 16 residues. V lost 6 bases and J lost 7; bases outside the gene matches: 13. The chain's CDR3 is CASRGPRLAGKNEQFF. CDR3 in DNA: TGTGCCAGCAGAGGGCCTCGTCTAGCGGGAAAGAATGAGCAGTTCTTC.

The chain links TRBV13 to TRBJ2-4; TRBD1 matches at 9 bases. Per the germline V gene, CDR1 is PRHDT and CDR2 is FYEKMQ (reference sequence). The J segment lost 6 bases and the V segment lost 3 bases, leaving 9 bases of the junction unmatched. The CDR3 is made up of 16 amino acids. The CDR3: CASSFTGGARGNIQYF. Here the CDR3 DNA reads TGTGCCAGCAGCTTCACAGGGGGCGCCAGAGGAAACATTCAGTACTTC.

The chain carries TRBV15 and TRBJ2-1, with no clear D. From germline, CDR1 is LNHNV and CDR2 YYDKDF (reference sequence). Trimming stripped 5 bases from V and 14 bases from J, with 16 bases between. This CDR3 is built from 12 residues. The CDR3 DNA is TGTGCCACCAGCGGAAACTCGAATCAGGAGTTCTTC. It encodes CATSGNSNQEFF.

The CDR3 sequence is CSGIQGVAGELFF. The CDR3 bases are TGCAGCGGAATACAGGGGGTTGCCGGGGAGCTGTTTTTT. The gene calls are TRBV29-1 and TRBJ2-2; 8 bases are shared with TRBD1. In germline, CDR1 is SQVTM, CDR2 ANQGSEA. The CDR3 runs to 13 residues. The V segment lost 7 bases and the J segment 6 bases; nucleotides outside the gene matches: 7.

The chain joins TRBV5-6 to TRBJ2-7, with 7 bases matching TRBD2. V lost 3 bases, J lost 6 bases, and 6 bases stayed unmatched. The V gene's germline CDR1 is SGHDT and CDR2 YYEEEE. This CDR3 region has 13 residues. The CDR3 protein is CASSSAGGVEQYF. CDR3 in DNA: TGTGCCAGCAGCTCTGCTGGGGGGGTCGAGCAGTACTTC.

The chain couples TRBV12-3 or TRBV12-4 to TRBJ2-1; 10 nucleotides match TRBD1. The CDR3 runs to 17 residues. V shed 3 bases and J 3 bases; nucleotides not matched to a gene: 8. The CDR3 sequence is CASSLFAGTGVYNEQFF. CDR3 bases: TGTGCCAGCAGTTTGTTTGCCGGGACAGGGGTCTACAATGAGCAGTTCTTC.

This clonotype was picked up a small number of times. V usage is TRBV7-9 and J usage is TRBJ1-6; no definite D call. CDR1 is SEHNR, CDR2 FQNEAQ, per germline (reference sequence). The CDR3 totals 13 residues. Trimming took 5 bases from V and 7 from J, leaving 9 bases between them. The CDR3 reads CASSVEHNSPLHF. The DNA of the CDR3 is TGTGCCAGCAGCGTAGAACACAATTCACCCCTCCACTTT.